The clone carrying this T cell receptor beta chain appeared a few times. This specimen comes from a study of shared clonotypes between healthy human individuals. Sequencing used immunoSEQ multiplex PCR; TCRdb keeps in-frame clones, though not all of them. The table lists more than 850,000 clones, 75% to 85% of them singletons. V lost 2 bases and J 0 bases, leaving 2 bases between the germline ends. The CDR3 loop spans 13 amino acids. Germline assignment: CDR1 MNHEY and CDR2 SMNVEV (reference sequence). This sequence originates from a man aged 18 to 30 in good health. Some clones in this sample may be carry-over from other donors' samples. The J gene is TRBJ2-1, the V gene TRBV27; D gene unclear. The sequencing input was memory CD4+ T cells from PBMCs. Subset reported: CD45RA-negative fraction. CDR3 sequence: CASSLNSYNEQFF. For the CDR3, the DNA is TGTGCCAGCAGTTTAAACTCCTACAATGAGCAGTTCTTC.